This is a list of T cell receptor beta chains from one sample in a study of T cell responses to AZD1222 COVID-19 vaccine. Sequenced by immunoSEQ multiplex PCR; TCRdb stores in-frame clones only, minus some. The profile shows roughly 53,000 clones, 70% to 85% of them singletons. The sequencing used peripheral blood, collected on day 0 of AZD1222 vaccination. The receptor source for this set is an adult in good health. CDR3s include the opening cysteine and the closing phenylalanine or tryptophan. The D gene is left open where the match is weak. The size entry is marked missing in some rows and otherwise reads once, few, many or a size class.

CDR3	DNA	D	V	size	J
CASSQATRDNEQFF	TGTGCCAGCAGCCAGGCCACCAGGGACAATGAGCAGTTCTTC	.	TRBV3-1/TRBV3-2	.	TRBJ2-1
CSVEELNEKLFF	TGCAGCGTTGAAGAGTTGAATGAAAAACTGTTTTTT	.	TRBV29-1	.	TRBJ1-4
CASSLVGAEYGYTF	TGTGCCAGCAGCTTAGTAGGGGCGGAGTATGGCTACACCTTC	.	TRBV7-9	.	TRBJ1-2
CASSLRRSSYEQYF	TGTGCCAGCAGTTTACGGCGAAGCTCCTACGAGCAGTACTTC	.	TRBV28	.	TRBJ2-7
CASSLNSRTGELFF	TGTGCCAGCAGCTTAAACAGTCGGACCGGGGAGCTGTTTTTT	.	TRBV7-2	.	TRBJ2-2
CASSPTQGDYDTDTQYF	TGCGCCAGCTCCCCAACCCAGGGGGATTACGACACAGATACGCAGTATTTT	TRBD1	TRBV4-1	few	TRBJ2-3
CASRGQGTDTQYF	TGCGCCAGCAGAGGACAGGGCACAGATACGCAGTATTTT	TRBD1	TRBV4-1	.	TRBJ2-3
CASSVAGGEETQYF	TGTGCCAGCAGCGTAGCGGGGGGAGAAGAGACCCAGTACTTC	TRBD2	TRBV9	.	TRBJ2-5
CASTLSGQTNTGELFF	TGTGCCAGCACCCTCTCCGGACAGACTAACACCGGGGAGCTGTTTTTT	.	TRBV7-3	.	TRBJ2-2
CASSYGGSQPQHF	TGTGCCAGCAGTTACGGAGGGTCGCAGCCCCAGCATTTT	.	TRBV6-2/TRBV6-3	.	TRBJ1-5
CASSFFTDTQYF	TGTGCCAGCAGCTTTTTCACAGATACGCAGTATTTT	.	TRBV3-1/TRBV3-2	once	TRBJ2-3
CASSPYAGASYGYTF	TGCGCCAGCAGCCCCTACGCGGGCGCGAGCTATGGCTACACCTTC	.	TRBV5-1	.	TRBJ1-2
CASSFRGSYNEQFF	TGTGCCAGCAGTTTCCGGGGTTCCTACAATGAGCAGTTCTTC	.	TRBV6-5	.	TRBJ2-1
CASSSRRGGSNQPQHF	TGTGCCAGTAGTTCCCGAAGGGGGGGGAGCAATCAGCCCCAGCATTTT	.	TRBV19	.	TRBJ1-5
CASSYTGKEGYGYTF	TGTGCCAGCAGTTACACGGGGAAGGAGGGCTATGGCTACACCTTC	.	TRBV6-2/TRBV6-3	.	TRBJ1-2
CASSYRDRVRNQPQHF	TGTGCCAGCAGTTACAGGGACAGGGTAAGGAATCAGCCCCAGCATTTT	TRBD1	TRBV6-7	.	TRBJ1-5
CSVARGREGETQYF	TGCAGCGTTGCAAGGGGCCGGGAGGGAGAGACCCAGTACTTC	TRBD2	TRBV29-1	.	TRBJ2-5
CASSEPDTDTQYF	TGTGCCAGCAGCGAACCCGACACAGATACGCAGTATTTT	.	TRBV7-2	once	TRBJ2-3
CATSDLQTGGYTF	TGTGCCACCAGTGATTTGCAGACTGGAGGCTACACCTTC	.	TRBV24-1	.	TRBJ1-2
CASSDGASGNTIYF	TGTGCCAGTAGTGACGGAGCCTCTGGAAACACCATATATTTT	.	TRBV19	.	TRBJ1-3
CASSLYGSSYEQYF	TGTGCCAGCAGCTTATACGGGAGCTCCTACGAGCAGTACTTC	.	TRBV7-2	.	TRBJ2-7
CASSSPQGEYTGELFF	TGTGCCAGCAGTTCCCCACAGGGGGAGTACACCGGGGAGCTGTTTTTT	TRBD1	TRBV28	.	TRBJ2-2
CASSYGPGYGYTF	TGTGCCAGCAGTTACGGGCCAGGCTATGGCTACACCTTC	.	TRBV6-5	.	TRBJ1-2
CASSESLGQGARGYTF	TGTGCCAGCAGTGAATCTTTGGGACAGGGGGCTCGGGGCTACACCTTC	TRBD1	TRBV25-1	.	TRBJ1-2
CASSLVVGDYEQYF	TGTGCCAGCAGCTTGGTTGTGGGGGACTACGAGCAGTACTTC	.	TRBV5-5	.	TRBJ2-7
CASSLSREAANEKLFF	TGTGCCAGCAGCTTAAGTCGCGAAGCAGCTAATGAAAAACTGTTTTTT	.	TRBV5-8	.	TRBJ1-4
CAVKKQATAGYTF	TGTGCCGTAAAAAAACAGGCGACGGCAGGGTACACCTTC	.	TRBV2	.	TRBJ1-2
CASSTSGGELFF	TGTGCCAGCAGCACCAGCGGCGGGGAGCTGTTTTTT	.	TRBV11-2	.	TRBJ2-2
CAGGGLAGGDEQFF	TGTGCCGGAGGGGGGCTAGCGGGAGGAGATGAGCAGTTCTTC	TRBD2	TRBV11-2	.	TRBJ2-1
CASRAGQIYGYTF	TGTGCCAGCAGGGCGGGACAGATCTATGGCTACACCTTC	TRBD1	TRBV12-3/TRBV12-4	.	TRBJ1-2
CAISVEGPNSPLHF	TGTGCCATCAGTGTCGAGGGCCCTAATTCACCCCTCCACTTT	.	TRBV10-3	.	TRBJ1-6
CASRTGLDHYNEQFF	TGTGCCAGCAGAACGGGACTAGACCATTACAATGAGCAGTTCTTC	TRBD2	TRBV27	.	TRBJ2-1
CASRVSTANTEAFF	TGTGCCAGCAGAGTATCGACAGCGAACACTGAAGCTTTCTTT	.	TRBV6-4	.	TRBJ1-1